This TCR beta chain appears in the sequencing data of a study of glioma-infiltrating T cells. General study findings and limits: Non-neoplastic patients had below-expected tissue-blood divergence, while all gliomas exceeded expectation.

The table lists this clonotype with many counts. Its antigen is unidentified. The iRepertoire nested amplicon-rescue multiplex PCR amplified TCR alpha and beta CDR3s from RNA. For one-step reverse transcription and amplification, 100-400 ng of tissue mRNA or PBMC total RNA was used. A single record per CDR3 protein comes from TCRdb applying MiXCR to the multiplex PCR reads. The sample lists approximately 190,000 distinct CDR3 sequences, about 32% occurring once. The origin of this receptor is a human donor with low-grade glioma or glioblastoma, undergoing nonglioma brain surgery, or in good health (not recorded which). Sample: glioma tissue, nonneoplastic brain tissue, or PBMCs (not recorded which).

The DNA for the CDR3 is TGCAGTGCTAGAGTAGGGACGGGGGGCGAGGGCTACACCTTC. This encodes CSARVGTGGEGYTF. The genes are TRBV20-1 and TRBJ1-2, with D perhaps TRBD1 (6 bases). The CDR3 is 14 amino acids. V dropped 1 base and J dropped 8 bases, with 17 bases sitting between them. Germline V gives CDR1 DFQATT, CDR2 SNEGSKA (reference sequence).